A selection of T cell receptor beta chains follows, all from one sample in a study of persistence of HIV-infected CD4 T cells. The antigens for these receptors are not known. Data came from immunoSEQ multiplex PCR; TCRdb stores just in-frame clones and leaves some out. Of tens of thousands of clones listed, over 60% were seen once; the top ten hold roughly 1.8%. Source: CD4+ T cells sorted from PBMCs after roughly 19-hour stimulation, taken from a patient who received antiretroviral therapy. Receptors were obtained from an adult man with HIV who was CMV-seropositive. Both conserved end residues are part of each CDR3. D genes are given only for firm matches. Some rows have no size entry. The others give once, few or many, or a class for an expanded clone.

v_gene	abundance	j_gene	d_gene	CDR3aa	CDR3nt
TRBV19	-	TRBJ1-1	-	CASSPERGNTEAFF	TGTGCCAGTAGTCCTGAGAGGGGGAACACTGAAGCTTTCTTT
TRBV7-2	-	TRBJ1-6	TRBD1	CASSPGQGRNNSPLHF	TGTGCCAGCAGCCCGGGACAGGGGAGAAATAATTCACCCCTCCACTTT
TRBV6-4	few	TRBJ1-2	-	CASSDSSGGKRGYTF	TGTGCCAGCAGTGACTCGAGTGGAGGGAAACGTGGCTACACCTTC
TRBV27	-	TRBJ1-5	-	CASSLVESSGAQPQHF	TGTGCCAGCAGTTTAGTCGAATCGTCAGGGGCCCAGCCCCAGCATTTT
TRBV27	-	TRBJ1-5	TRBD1	CASRPAGGLYSNQPQHF	TGTGCCAGCAGACCGGCAGGGGGTTTATATAGCAATCAGCCCCAGCATTTT
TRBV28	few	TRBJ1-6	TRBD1	CASRSGTGGSPLHF	TGTGCCAGCCGGTCCGGGACAGGAGGCTCACCCCTCCACTTT
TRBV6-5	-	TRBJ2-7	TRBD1	CASILARAGGYEQYF	TGTGCCAGCATCCTCGCCAGGGCAGGGGGCTACGAGCAGTACTTC
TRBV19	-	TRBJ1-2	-	CASRRDGNYGYTF	TGTGCCAGTAGGAGGGACGGTAACTATGGCTACACCTTC
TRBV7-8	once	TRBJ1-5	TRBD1	CASSLEATGFYNQPQHF	TGTGCCAGCAGCTTAGAGGCGACAGGGTTTTACAATCAGCCCCAGCATTTT
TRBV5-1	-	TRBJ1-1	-	CASSLEWGDETEAFF	TGCGCCAGCAGCTTGGAATGGGGGGATGAGACTGAAGCTTTCTTT
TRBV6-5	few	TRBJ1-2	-	CATLTVGNYGYTF	TGTGCCACCCTAACGGTAGGCAACTATGGCTACACCTTC
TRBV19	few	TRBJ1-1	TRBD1	CAISDSTGGRQGKAFF	TGTGCCATCTCCGACAGTACGGGGGGACGACAGGGGAAAGCTTTCTTT
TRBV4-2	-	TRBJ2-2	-	CASSQDGGRVGELFF	TGTGCCAGCAGCCAAGATGGTGGCAGGGTCGGGGAGCTGTTTTTT
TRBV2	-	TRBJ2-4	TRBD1	CASSDGQVGKNIQYF	TGTGCCAGCAGTGATGGACAGGTGGGCAAAAACATTCAGTACTTC
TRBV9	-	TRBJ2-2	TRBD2	CASTYPGGNTGELFF	TGTGCCAGCACCTACCCGGGGGGTAACACCGGGGAGCTGTTTTTT
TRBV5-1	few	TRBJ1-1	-	CASSLQLRETEAFF	TGCGCCAGCAGCTTGCAACTCCGAGAGACTGAAGCTTTCTTT
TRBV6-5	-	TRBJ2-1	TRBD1	CASSPGQGSYNEQFF	TGTGCCAGCAGTCCGGGACAGGGGTCCTACAATGAGCAGTTCTTC
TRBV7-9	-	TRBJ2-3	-	CASSLVLASTDTQYF	TGTGCCAGCAGCTTAGTCCTAGCGAGCACAGATACGCAGTATTTT
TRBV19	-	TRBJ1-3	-	CASTIAGNSGNTIYF	TGTGCCAGTACCATAGCCGGGAACTCTGGAAACACCATATATTTT
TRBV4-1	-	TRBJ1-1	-	CASSQTIYTEAFF	TGCGCCAGCAGCCAAACCATCTACACTGAAGCTTTCTTT
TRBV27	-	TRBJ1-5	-	CASGRQAGGQPQHF	TGTGCCAGCGGTAGACAGGCCGGGGGTCAGCCCCAGCATTTT
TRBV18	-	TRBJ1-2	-	CASSPNANPRNYGYTF	TGTGCCAGCTCACCCAATGCTAACCCCAGGAACTATGGCTACACCTTC
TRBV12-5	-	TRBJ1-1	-	CASGLAREWGTEAFF	TGTGCTAGTGGTCTCGCCAGGGAGTGGGGCACTGAAGCTTTCTTT
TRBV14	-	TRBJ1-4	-	CASSAAPNEKLFF	TGTGCCAGCAGCGCAGCTCCTAATGAAAAACTGTTTTTT
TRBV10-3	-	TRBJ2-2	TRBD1	CATDRGNTGELFF	TGTGCCACCGACAGGGGTAATACCGGGGAGCTGTTTTTT
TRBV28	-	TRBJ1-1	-	CASSLGQNTEAFF	TGTGCCAGCAGTTTGGGTCAGAACACTGAAGCTTTCTTT
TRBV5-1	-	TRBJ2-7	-	CASSLRDGAYEQYF	TGCGCCAGCAGCTTGAGGGACGGAGCCTACGAGCAGTACTTC
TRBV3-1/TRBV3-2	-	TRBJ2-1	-	CASSPLQDSYNEQFF	TGTGCCAGCAGCCCCCTCCAGGACTCCTACAATGAGCAGTTCTTC
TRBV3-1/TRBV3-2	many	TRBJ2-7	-	CASSQGYSSYEQYF	TGTGCCAGCAGCCAAGGGTACAGCTCCTACGAGCAGTACTTC
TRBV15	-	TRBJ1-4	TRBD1	CATSTGQGLWEKLFF	TGTGCCACCAGCACGGGACAGGGGCTTTGGGAAAAACTGTTTTTT
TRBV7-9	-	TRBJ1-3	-	CASGGTAGNTIYF	TGTGCCAGCGGCGGGACGGCTGGAAACACCATATATTTT
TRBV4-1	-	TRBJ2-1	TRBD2	CASSQHGLAGNNEQFF	TGCGCCAGCAGCCAACACGGACTAGCGGGGAACAATGAGCAGTTCTTC
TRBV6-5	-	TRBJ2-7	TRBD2	CASRSGLARTEQYF	TGTGCCAGCAGGTCGGGACTAGCCCGTACGGAGCAGTACTTC
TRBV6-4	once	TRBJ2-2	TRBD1	CASLNSDRAGTGELFF	TGTGCCAGCCTAAATTCGGACAGGGCGGGCACCGGGGAGCTGTTTTTT
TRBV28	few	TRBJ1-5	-	CASSLSGNQPQHF	TGTGCCAGCAGTTTATCCGGGAACCAGCCCCAGCATTTT
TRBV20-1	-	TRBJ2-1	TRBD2	CSASLLAGGSYNEQFF	TGCAGTGCTAGTTTACTAGCGGGGGGTTCCTACAATGAGCAGTTCTTC
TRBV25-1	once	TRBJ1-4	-	CASSEFDGSNEKLFF	TGTGCCAGCAGTGAATTTGACGGATCTAATGAAAAACTGTTTTTT
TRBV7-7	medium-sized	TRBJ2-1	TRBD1	CASSLGQGDYNEQFF	TGTGCCAGCAGCCTCGGACAGGGGGACTACAATGAGCAGTTCTTC
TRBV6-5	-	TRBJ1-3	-	CASSWRQYSGNTIYF	TGTGCCAGCAGTTGGCGACAGTATTCTGGAAACACCATATATTTT
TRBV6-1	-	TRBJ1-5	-	CASSEELWGAVNQPQHF	TGTGCCAGCAGTGAAGAGTTATGGGGGGCTGTGAATCAGCCCCAGCATTTT